The rows below give T cell receptor beta chains drawn from one sample of a study of regulatory T cells in long-lasting Graves disease. TCRdb called the multiplex PCR reads again in MiXCR, with one record for every CDR3 protein. The sample records 600,000 to 800,000 distinct CDR3 sequences, 25% to 35% being singletons. This material consisted of peripheral blood mononuclear cells (PBMCs), taken when the disease was refractory, from a patient treated with antithyroid drugs. The receptor set was obtained from a female donor with Graves disease. The CDR3 runs from the conserved cysteine through the conserved F or W. D genes are given only for firm matches. Clone sizes are given selectively: once, few, many, or a class where the clone is expanded.

D gene	clone size	V gene	J gene	CDR3 DNA	CDR3 protein
.	few	TRBV6-1	TRBJ2-2	TGTGCCAGCAGTGAAGCGGAGAGGGCGGAGTTGACCGGGGAGCTGTTTTTT	CASSEAERAELTGELFF
TRBD1	.	TRBV9	TRBJ2-5	TGTGCCAGCAGCGTAGATCCGACAGGGCAAGAGACCCAGTACTTC	CASSVDPTGQETQYF
.	few	TRBV6-1	TRBJ2-7	TGTGCCACACGGCTGGAGTACGAGCAGTACTTC	CATRLEYEQYF
TRBD2	.	TRBV11-1	TRBJ2-1	TGTGCCAGCAGGCCGGGGACTAGCGGGACTTTTTACAATGAGCAGTTCTTC	CASRPGTSGTFYNEQFF
TRBD1	.	TRBV10-1	TRBJ1-1	TGCGCCAGCAGTGAGTCACCGGGACAGGGGCCGAACACTGAAGCTTTCTTT	CASSESPGQGPNTEAFF
.	.	TRBV20-1	TRBJ1-1	TGCAGTGCTGCGGGGATGAGGGACACTGAAGCTTTCTTT	CSAAGMRDTEAFF
.	.	TRBV5-4	TRBJ1-6	TGTGCCAGCAGCTTGGCTTTCAGCTATTCACCCCTCCACTTT	CASSLAFSYSPLHF
.	.	TRBV4-1	TRBJ1-1	TGCGCCAGCAGCCAAACCAAGAACACTGAAGCTTTCTTT	CASSQTKNTEAFF
.	.	TRBV25-1	TRBJ2-2	TGTGCCAGCAGTGAATTCGGGTGGCAGGGTGACCTGTTTTTT	CASSEFGWQGDLFF
TRBD1	many	TRBV2	TRBJ1-2	TGTGCCAGCAGTGAAGAGGCAGGGGGTGTTTATGGCTACACCTTC	CASSEEAGGVYGYTF
.	few	TRBV10-3	TRBJ1-1	TGTGCCATCAGTGAGTCGGAAGGGTTCGGCACTGAAGCTTTCTTT	CAISESEGFGTEAFF
.	.	TRBV27	TRBJ1-1	TGTGCCAGCAAGGAATCGGGGGGCACTGAAGCTTTCTTT	CASKESGGTEAFF
.	.	TRBV3-1	TRBJ1-1	TGTGCCAGCAGCCAAGGAGCAGCTAACACTGAAGCTTTCTTT	CASSQGAANTEAFF
.	.	TRBV6-1	TRBJ1-1	TGTGCCAGCAGTGAGGCTGTCTACACTGAAGCTTTCTTT	CASSEAVYTEAFF
.	few	TRBV6-1	TRBJ2-7	TGTGCCAGCTCTAGACTGGCGCGAGACTTCCCCGAGCAGTACTTC	CASSRLARDFPEQYF
TRBD2	.	TRBV6-1	TRBJ2-7	TGTGCCAGCATTAGAAGCGGGAGCTCCTACGAGCAGTACTTC	CASIRSGSSYEQYF
.	many	TRBV7-8	TRBJ1-5	TGTGCCAGCAGCTTAGGGACAACTAGCAATCAGCCCCAGCATTTT	CASSLGTTSNQPQHF
.	.	TRBV3-1	TRBJ1-6	TGTGCCAGCAGCCAACTACAGACAAATTCACCCCTCCACTTT	CASSQLQTNSPLHF
.	.	TRBV6-5	TRBJ1-6	TGTGCCAGCAGTTACTCGATGAATATTTGGACGGCGGGCTATAATTCACCCCTCCACTTT	CASSYSMNIWTAGYNSPLHF
TRBD2	.	TRBV20-1	TRBJ2-1	TGCAGTGCTTTCCTAGCGGGAGGCTACAATGAGCAGTTCTTC	CSAFLAGGYNEQFF
TRBD1	.	TRBV29-1	TRBJ1-1	TGCAGTCTTACGGACAGGCGGAACACTGAAGCTTTCTTT	CSLTDRRNTEAFF
.	.	TRBV9	TRBJ2-3	TGTGCCAGCAGCGTGCAGGGTACAGATACGCAGTATTTT	CASSVQGTDTQYF
.	.	TRBV6-1	TRBJ2-7	TGTGCCAGCGGTAGAGCCCTCCTGCACGAGCAGTACTTC	CASGRALLHEQYF
.	many	TRBV28	TRBJ1-2	TGTGCCAGCAGCCGCGGTTATGGCTACACCTTC	CASSRGYGYTF
TRBD2	few	TRBV12-3/TRBV12-4	TRBJ2-4	TGTGCCAGCAGTTTAAGACGGGGACTACTGGAGGTAGCCAAAAACATTCAGTACTTC	CASSLRRGLLEVAKNIQYF
TRBD1	.	TRBV29-1	TRBJ1-3	TGCAGCGTTGGGTGGACAGGGAGAAACACCATATATTTT	CSVGWTGRNTIYF
TRBD1	.	TRBV27	TRBJ2-7	TGTGCCAGCAGTGAGTTGGGACAGATCTCCTACGAGCAGTACTTC	CASSELGQISYEQYF
.	many	TRBV2	TRBJ1-6	TGTGCCAGCAGTGTATTTAGGGATTCACCCCTCCACTTT	CASSVFRDSPLHF
TRBD2	many	TRBV11-2	TRBJ2-1	TGTGCCAGCAGCTTAGTAGCGGGCGATTACAATGAGCAGTTCTTC	CASSLVAGDYNEQFF
.	few	TRBV30	TRBJ1-3	TGTGCCTGGAGTTTGTCCCAGGGACGGAACTCTGGAAACACCATATATTTT	CAWSLSQGRNSGNTIYF
TRBD1	.	TRBV25-1	TRBJ2-7	TGTGCCAGCAGTGAATCACGGACAGGGCAAGGCTACGAGCAGTACTTC	CASSESRTGQGYEQYF
TRBD1	.	TRBV29-1	TRBJ2-1	TGCAGCGGGGACAGGGGTGGCAATGAGCAGTTCTTC	CSGDRGGNEQFF
.	few	TRBV7-9	TRBJ2-7	TGTGCCAGCAGCTTTTCGAGCCCCCACTACGAGCAGTACTTC	CASSFSSPHYEQYF
.	.	TRBV29-1	TRBJ1-2	TGCAGCGTTGCTAGCCCAGCAAGCCCACCCTATGGCTACACCTTC	CSVASPASPPYGYTF
TRBD1	.	TRBV6-2/TRBV6-3	TRBJ2-1	TGTGCCAGCAGCTTTACAGGGGGCTCCTACAATGAGCAGTTCTTC	CASSFTGGSYNEQFF
.	.	TRBV5-4	TRBJ1-1	TGTGCCAGCAGCAAGACAGTTTCCCTGAACACTGAAGCTTTCTTT	CASSKTVSLNTEAFF
TRBD1	.	TRBV6-1	TRBJ2-5	TGTGCCAGCAGTCGTCAGCCGGGACAGGGGGCGTTTGTTTCAATTCCCCAAGAGACCCAGTACTTC	CASSRQPGQGAFVSIPQETQYF
.	few	TRBV19	TRBJ1-3	TGTGCCAGTAGCCGGTACTCTGGAAACACCATATATTTT	CASSRYSGNTIYF
.	.	TRBV29-1	TRBJ1-1	TGCAGCGTTGACCGGGTGAACACTGAAGCTTTCTTT	CSVDRVNTEAFF
.	many	TRBV6-1	TRBJ2-7	TGTGCCAGCAGGGGATTGGGGCAGGCGGCTGCCGAGCAGTACTTC	CASRGLGQAAAEQYF
TRBD1	.	TRBV3-1	TRBJ1-2	TGTGCCAGCAGCCGAAAGGGGACAGGGACTAACTATGGCTACACCTTC	CASSRKGTGTNYGYTF
.	.	TRBV4-1	TRBJ1-1	TGCGCCAGCAGCCATCCGGGGGGCCCGAACACTGAAGCTTTCTTT	CASSHPGGPNTEAFF
.	few	TRBV6-1	TRBJ1-5	TGTGCCACCGGAACGACGGGTTATCAGCCCCAGCATTTT	CATGTTGYQPQHF
TRBD1	.	TRBV20-1	TRBJ1-5	TGCAGCTTACAGGGGGCGCCCGGCAATCAGCCCCAGCATTTT	CSLQGAPGNQPQHF
TRBD1	few	TRBV20-1	TRBJ1-2	TGCAGTGCTTTGAAGGGACAGGGAAACTATGGCTACACCTTC	CSALKGQGNYGYTF
.	.	TRBV20-1	TRBJ2-7	TGCAGTGCTACTGACCGGGGTTCTCTCGAGCAGTACTTC	CSATDRGSLEQYF
.	few	TRBV6-1	TRBJ1-1	TGTGCCAGCAGTGACCCCGGACACACTGAAGCTTTCTTT	CASSDPGHTEAFF
TRBD1	.	TRBV6-1	TRBJ2-5	TGTGCCAGCAGAGACGGGACAGTCCAAGAGACCCAGTACTTC	CASRDGTVQETQYF
TRBD1	.	TRBV6-1	TRBJ2-7	TGTGCCAGCAAGCGTCGGACAGGAGGTTCCTACGAGCAGTACTTC	CASKRRTGGSYEQYF
TRBD2	.	TRBV12-3/TRBV12-4	TRBJ2-1	TGTGCCAGCTACCTTACCGGGACTAGCGACGGGGATGAGCAGTTCTTC	CASYLTGTSDGDEQFF
.	.	TRBV12-3/TRBV12-4	TRBJ1-1	TGTGCCAGCAAGGGTCAGCTGAACACTGAAGCTTTCTTT	CASKGQLNTEAFF
.	many	TRBV12-3/TRBV12-4	TRBJ2-5	TGTGCCACCTCACCGCGGGGCTTTGGGGGAGAGACCCAGTACTTC	CATSPRGFGGETQYF
.	.	TRBV7-9	TRBJ1-1	TGTGCCAGCAGCACTCCGGGAGGGCGAACTGAAGCTTTCTTT	CASSTPGGRTEAFF
.	.	TRBV14	TRBJ1-5	TGTGCCAGCAGCTTAGGTCCATCGCCCCAGCATTTT	CASSLGPSPQHF
.	.	TRBV5-1	TRBJ2-2	TGCGCCAGCAGCCCCGGACTCTGGGAGCTGTTTTTT	CASSPGLWELFF
.	.	TRBV29-1	TRBJ2-7	TGCAGCATAAACACAAGGGACGGCTCCTACGAGCAGTACTTC	CSINTRDGSYEQYF
TRBD1	many	TRBV28	TRBJ1-5	TGTGCCAGCAGTTTACGGACAGGTGGATATAGCAATCAGCCCCAGCATTTT	CASSLRTGGYSNQPQHF